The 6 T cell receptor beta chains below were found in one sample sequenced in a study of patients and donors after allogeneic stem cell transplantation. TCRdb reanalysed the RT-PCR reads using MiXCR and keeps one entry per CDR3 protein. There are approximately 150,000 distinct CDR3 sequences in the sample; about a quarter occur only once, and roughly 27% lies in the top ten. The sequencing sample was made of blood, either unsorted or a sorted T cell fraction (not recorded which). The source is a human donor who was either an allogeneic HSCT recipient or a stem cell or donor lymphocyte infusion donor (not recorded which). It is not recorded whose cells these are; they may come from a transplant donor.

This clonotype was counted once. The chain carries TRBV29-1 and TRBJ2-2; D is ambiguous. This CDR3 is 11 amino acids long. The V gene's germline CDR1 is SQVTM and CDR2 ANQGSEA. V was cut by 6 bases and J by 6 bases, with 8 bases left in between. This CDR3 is CSVAGSGELFF. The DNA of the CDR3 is TGCAGCGTGGCTGGCTCCGGGGAGCTGTTTTTT.

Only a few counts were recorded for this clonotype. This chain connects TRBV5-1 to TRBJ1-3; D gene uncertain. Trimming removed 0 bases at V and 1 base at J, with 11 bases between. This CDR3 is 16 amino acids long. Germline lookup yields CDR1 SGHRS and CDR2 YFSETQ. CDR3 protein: CASSLGYPSSGNTIYF. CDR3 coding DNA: TGCGCCAGCAGCTTGGGATACCCTTCTTCTGGAAACACCATATATTTT.

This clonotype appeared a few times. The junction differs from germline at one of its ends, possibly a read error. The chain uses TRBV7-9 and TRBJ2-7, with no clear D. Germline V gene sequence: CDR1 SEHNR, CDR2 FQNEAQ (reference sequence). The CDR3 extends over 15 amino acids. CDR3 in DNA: TGTGCCAGCAGCTTAATCGCCCTGAAGTCCTTCGAGCAGTACTTC. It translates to CASSLIALKSFEQYF.

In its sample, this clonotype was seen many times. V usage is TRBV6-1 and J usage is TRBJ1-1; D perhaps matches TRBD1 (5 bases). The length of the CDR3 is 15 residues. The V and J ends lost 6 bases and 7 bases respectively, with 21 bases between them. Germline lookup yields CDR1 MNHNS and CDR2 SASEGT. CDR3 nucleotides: TGTGCCAGCAGCCAAGGGGATAATATGGGGGTTGAAGCTTTCTTT. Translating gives CASSQGDNMGVEAFF.

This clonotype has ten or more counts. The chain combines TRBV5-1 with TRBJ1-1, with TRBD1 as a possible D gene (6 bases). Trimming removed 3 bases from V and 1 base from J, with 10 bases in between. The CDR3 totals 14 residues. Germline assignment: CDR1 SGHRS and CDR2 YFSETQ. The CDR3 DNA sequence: TGCGCCAGCAGCTGGCAGACAGGGAACACTGAAGCTTTCTTT. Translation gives CASSWQTGNTEAFF.

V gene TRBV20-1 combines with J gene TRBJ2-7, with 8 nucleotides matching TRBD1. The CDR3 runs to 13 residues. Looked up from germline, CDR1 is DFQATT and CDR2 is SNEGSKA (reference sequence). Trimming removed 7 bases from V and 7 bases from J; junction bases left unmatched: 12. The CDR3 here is CSVSGQGAWEQYF. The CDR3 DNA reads TGCAGTGTGTCGGGGCAGGGGGCATGGGAGCAGTACTTC.